These 28 T cell receptor beta chains originate from one sample sequenced in a study of cytomegalovirus exposure and HLA in healthy donors (dated by TCRdb to 2015 to 2018). Library prep was done by the immunoSEQ multiplex PCR assay. For the multiplex PCR, a mixture combining 60 forward primers for TCR Vbeta segments and 13 reverse primers for TCR Jbeta segments was used. Entries here come from immuneACCESS through TCRdb and include only in-frame sequences with V and J called. Some clones fail to appear in such tables; in the studies checked, an unresolved V gene covers under half of the shortfall, and the cause of the remainder is unknown. Present in this sample are fewer than 150,000 clones, about three quarters of which were seen just once. Together, the top ten hold under 7.5% of the sample. The specimen was PBMCs. The receptors originated from a middle-aged man in good health and CMV-seropositive.

V and J are TRBV10-3 and TRBJ2-7; tentative D call: TRBD2 (6 bases). The V end lost 6 bases, the J end lost 4 bases, and 19 bases lay between the germline ends. CDR1 is ENHRY, CDR2 SYGVKD, per germline. CDR3 size: 15 residues. The CDR3 protein is CAISQLGGDPYEQYF. As DNA, the CDR3 is TGTGCCATCAGCCAACTTGGCGGGGACCCTTACGAGCAGTACTTC.

V gene TRBV7-2 combines with J gene TRBJ2-3; a weak D match, TRBD2 (5 bases). V was pared by 1 base and J by 5 bases, with 7 bases between. This CDR3 region has 13 residues. CDR1 is SGHTA, CDR2 FQGNSA, per germline. DNA of the CDR3: TGTGCCAGCAGCTTAGTGCGGGTAGATACGCAGTATTTT. Its protein is CASSLVRVDTQYF.

The rearrangement links TRBV2 to TRBJ2-2, with 7 bases identical to TRBD2. Germline V gene data show CDR1 as SNHLY and CDR2 as FYNNEI. With V trimmed by 3 bases and J by 1 base, 2 bases remained unmatched. The CDR3 is made up of 15 amino acids. The CDR3 nucleotides are TGTGCCAGCAGTGAGAGCGGGATGAACACCGGGGAGCTGTTTTTT. Its protein product is CASSESGMNTGELFF. The full variable domain, rest sourced from reference TRBV2 and TRBJ2-2, is EPEVTQTPSHQVTQMGQEVILRCVPISNHLYFYWYRQILGQKVEFLVSFYNNEISEKSEIFDDQFSVERPDGSNFTLKIRSTKLEDSAMYFCASSESGMNTGELFFGEGSRLTVL.

This clone was seen a few times. This rearrangement joins TRBV5-1 to TRBJ1-5; D may be TRBD1 (5 bases). Trimming removed 0 bases at V and 0 bases at J, with 10 bases between. Germline V lookup: CDR1 SGHRS, CDR2 YFSETQ. There are 16 residues in the CDR3. Written as DNA, the CDR3 is TGCGCCAGCAGCTTGGGGTTCCAGGGTAGCAATCAGCCCCAGCATTTT. It yields the protein CASSLGFQGSNQPQHF.

This chain connects TRBV7-2 to TRBJ2-7, with 7 bases aligning to TRBD2. CDR3 length equals 14 residues. Trimming at V came to 5 bases and at J to 2 bases, leaving 6 bases not matched to a gene. The germline gives CDR1 SGHTA, CDR2 FQGNSA. CDR3: CASSKGLQTYEQYF. DNA of the CDR3: TGTGCCAGCAGCAAGGGACTACAAACCTACGAGCAGTACTTC.

A single count supports this clone. The V gene is TRBV7-8, the J gene TRBJ2-5; a possible D gene is TRBD2 (5 bases). Trimming removed 5 bases from V and 2 bases from J, with 12 bases in between. The CDR3 consists of 14 residues. Germline assignment: CDR1 SGHVS and CDR2 FQNEAQ. Written as DNA, the CDR3 is TGTGCCAGCAGCCCAGGACTGAGACAAGAGACCCAGTACTTC. It specifies CASSPGLRQETQYF.

This chain's CDR3 is CASTILRAQGNQPQHF. The CDR3 bases are TGTGCCAGCACCATTCTCCGGGCCCAGGGTAATCAGCCCCAGCATTTT. The chain employs TRBV6-6 and TRBJ1-5, with D perhaps matching TRBD1 (5 bases). Per germline, CDR1 MNHNY and CDR2 SVGAGI (reference sequence). V was clipped by 7 bases and J by 4 bases, with 20 bases between them. This CDR3 is built from 16 residues.

DNA of the CDR3: TGTGCCAGCGGATTGACAGGGCTGAACACTGAAGCTTTCTTT. Protein: CASGLTGLNTEAFF. This sequence joins TRBV6-6 and TRBJ1-1, with TRBD1 identical over 7 bases. The CDR3 sequence is 14 residues long. Germline V lookup: CDR1 MNHNY, CDR2 SVGAGI (reference sequence). J lost 0 bases, V lost 8 bases, and 6 bases had no gene match.

The chain joins TRBV11-3 to TRBJ1-4; D is undetermined. The ends were cut back, 3 bases at V and 4 bases at J, with 15 bases in the middle. Germline V gene sequence: CDR1 SGHNT, CDR2 YENEEA. The CDR3 loop spans 16 amino acids. The CDR3 is CASSLGPGSINEKLFF. CDR3 in DNA: TGTGCCAGCAGCTTGGGCCCTGGGAGTATTAATGAAAAACTGTTTTTT.

This chain links TRBV7-2 with TRBJ2-3; D may be TRBD1 (6 bases). There are 15 residues in the CDR3. Germline V gene sequence: CDR1 SGHTA, CDR2 FQGNSA. Trimming left V 2 bases short and J 0 bases short, with 9 bases between. CDR3 bases: TGTGCCAGCAGCTTAAACAGGGTTAGCACAGATACGCAGTATTTT. Amino acid sequence: CASSLNRVSTDTQYF. Variable domain in full (rest from reference TRBV7-2 and TRBJ2-3): GAGVSQSPSNKVTEKGKDVELRCDPISGHTALYWYRQSLGQGLEFLIYFQGNSAPDKSGLPSDRFSAERTGGSVSTLTIQRTQQEDSAVYLCASSLNRVSTDTQYFGPGTRLTVL.

The chain couples TRBV2 to TRBJ1-5; TRBD1 matches 10 bases. CDR1 and CDR2 (germline): SNHLY, FYNNEI. V dropped 6 bases and J dropped 7; count of bases not matched to a gene: 6. The CDR3 length is 14 residues. CDR3 DNA: TGTGCCAGCAGCCTGGGACAGGGGTACCAGCCCCAGCATTTT. Translating it yields CASSLGQGYQPQHF. Drawing the rest from reference TRBV2 and TRBJ1-5, the complete variable domain is EPEVTQTPSHQVTQMGQEVILRCVPISNHLYFYWYRQILGQKVEFLVSFYNNEISEKSEIFDDQFSVERPDGSNFTLKIRSTKLEDSAMYFCASSLGQGYQPQHFGDGTRLSIL.

The V call is TRBV5-6, the J call TRBJ2-5; D is uncertain. V was shortened by 1 base and J by 3 bases, with 10 bases between the two germline ends. The CDR3 spans 14 residues. Germline V lookup: CDR1 SGHDT, CDR2 YYEEEE. The CDR3 loop is CASSLKNPKETQYF. The CDR3 DNA reads TGTGCCAGCAGCTTGAAAAACCCTAAAGAGACCCAGTACTTC.

The CDR3 region has the DNA TGTGCCAGCAGTTTCCTCGGACAGGGCGCCTACGAGCAGTACTTC. Translated: CASSFLGQGAYEQYF. The J gene is TRBJ2-7, the V gene TRBV28; 8 bases fit TRBD1. V trimming: 3 bases; J trimming: 2 bases; junction bases outside the gene matches: 6. Per the germline V gene, CDR1 is MDHEN and CDR2 is SYDVKM. The CDR3 runs 15 residues.

The chain employs TRBV5-1 and TRBJ1-1; 10 nucleotides match TRBD1. The CDR3 covers 15 residues. The V and J ends lost 1 base and 3 bases, in that order; junction bases with no gene match: 3. Germline CDR1 and CDR2: SGHRS and YFSETQ. The CDR3 is CASSLFGTGDTEAFF. Here the CDR3 DNA reads TGCGCCAGCAGCTTGTTCGGGACAGGGGACACTGAAGCTTTCTTT.

A few counts support this clone. Other nucleotide sequences from this sample produce the same CDR3. The chain links TRBV9 to TRBJ2-7; 7 bases map to TRBD1. The CDR3 contains 13 residues. The J segment lost 2 bases and the V segment lost 3 bases, leaving 2 bases of the junction unmatched. Germline V gene data show CDR1 as SGDLS and CDR2 as YYNGEE. The CDR3 nucleotides read TGTGCCAGCAGCGGCCAGGGGGCCTACGAGCAGTACTTC. It specifies CASSGQGAYEQYF.

Remarks on this clone: At one of its ends the junction is not consistent with the germline gene, which may arise from a read error. The rearrangement uses TRBV7-9 and TRBJ2-5; D ambiguous. The CDR3 is 12 amino acids. In germline, CDR1 is SEHNR, CDR2 FQNEAQ (reference sequence). The CDR3 region has the DNA TGTTCCAGCAGCGTTTCTCCCCAGACCCAGTACTTC. This encodes CSSSVSPQTQYF.

V and J are TRBV14 and TRBJ2-7; D is perhaps TRBD1 (6 bases). V was cut by 5 bases and J by 2 bases, with 13 bases left in between. Germline V lookup: CDR1 SGHDN, CDR2 FVKESK. The CDR3 extends over 14 amino acids. CDR3 loop: CASSRVGQTYEQYF. The CDR3 region has the DNA TGTGCCAGCAGCAGGGTGGGACAAACCTACGAGCAGTACTTC.

The rearrangement links TRBV2 to TRBJ2-7; 7 bases map to TRBD2. The ends lost 5 bases at V and 6 bases at J; junction bases unmatched: 4. Germline V lookup: CDR1 SNHLY, CDR2 FYNNEI. The CDR3 has 12 residues. CDR3 sequence: CASSPGGGEQYF. Written as DNA, the CDR3 is TGTGCCAGCAGTCCTGGGGGGGGCGAGCAGTACTTC.

The chain recombines TRBV4-1 with TRBJ2-7, with 11 bases fitting TRBD2. CDR1 and CDR2 from the germline V gene are MGHRA and YSYEKL. The CDR3 sequence is 17 residues long. The ends lost 6 bases at V and 2 bases at J; junction bases unmatched: 12. CDR3 coding DNA: TGCGCCAGCAGTCCCTTCCTGACTAGCGGGGCGACCTACGAGCAGTACTTC. Translation gives CASSPFLTSGATYEQYF.

The chain carries TRBV6-5 and TRBJ2-1, with D perhaps TRBD2 (6 bases). The germline gives CDR1 MNHEY, CDR2 SVGAGI. The V and J ends lost 6 bases and 2 bases respectively, with 11 bases between them. CDR3 size: 14 residues. Written as DNA, the CDR3 is TGTGCCAGCAGAAGTCCGGGGGCCTACAATGAGCAGTTCTTC. Protein: CASRSPGAYNEQFF.

The chain has TRBV7-6 and TRBJ2-7; TRBD1 aligns across 7 bases. With V trimmed by 5 bases and J by 0 bases, 4 bases remained unmatched. CDR1 is SGHVS and CDR2 is FNYEAQ in the germline V gene. The CDR3 totals 14 residues. Here the CDR3 DNA reads TGTGCCAGCAGCGAACGGGACAGCTCCTACGAGCAGTACTTC. Its translation: CASSERDSSYEQYF.

The V and J genes are TRBV4-1 and TRBJ2-7; the D gene is possibly TRBD1 (6 bases). The CDR3 has 15 residues. Germline CDR1 and CDR2: MGHRA and YSYEKL. V was clipped by 0 bases and J by 5 bases, with 14 bases between them. This CDR3 reads CASSQDPQGPDEQYF. The CDR3 DNA reads as TGCGCCAGCAGCCAAGATCCGCAGGGGCCGGACGAGCAGTACTTC.

The V call is TRBV5-5, the J call TRBJ1-5, with D unresolved. The V end lost 5 bases, the J end lost 4 bases, and 10 bases lay between the germline ends. Germline values: CDR1 SGHKS, CDR2 YYEKEE (reference sequence). There are 13 residues in the CDR3. DNA for the CDR3: TGTGCCAGCAGATTAACAGAGAATCAGCCCCAGCATTTT. This sequence encodes CASRLTENQPQHF.

The gene calls are TRBV11-2 and TRBJ1-1, with 10 bases fitting TRBD1. J lost 4 bases, V lost 5 bases, and 7 bases had no gene match. Germline CDR1 and CDR2: SGHAT and FQNNGV. The CDR3 runs 15 residues. The CDR3 DNA reads as TGTGCCAGCAGCGCTGGGACAGGGGCTACCACTGAAGCTTTCTTT. Its translation: CASSAGTGATTEAFF.

The chain couples TRBV4-2 to TRBJ2-5, with 16 nucleotides matching TRBD2. V dropped 0 bases and J dropped 5; count of bases not matched to a gene: 15. The germline CDR1 and CDR2 sequences are LGHNA and YNFKEQ. This CDR3 has 21 residues. CDR3 sequence reads: CASSQDSPGTSGRGEAETQYF. The CDR3 DNA reads as TGTGCCAGCAGCCAAGATTCCCCAGGGACTAGCGGGAGGGGAGAGGCGGAGACCCAGTACTTC.

This rearrangement joins TRBV7-2 to TRBJ2-7, with 8 bases fitting TRBD1. V lost 1 base and J lost 4; bases outside the gene matches: 6. Germline values: CDR1 SGHTA, CDR2 FQGNSA. The CDR3 length is 15 residues. CDR3 in amino acids: CASSLGGQGWYEQYF. Written as DNA, the CDR3 is TGTGCCAGCAGCTTAGGAGGACAGGGTTGGTACGAGCAGTACTTC.

The CDR3 nucleotides read TGTGCCAGCAGCTTTGCTTCTGAGCGGGGGGGCAGGGAGCAGTTCTTC. Its protein is CASSFASERGGREQFF. This sequence joins TRBV5-6 and TRBJ2-1; TRBD2 matches 10 bases. From germline, CDR1 is SGHDT and CDR2 YYEEEE. This CDR3 has 16 amino acids. J was trimmed by 10 bases and V by 2 bases; bases with no gene match: 12.

This chain uses TRBV11-2 with TRBJ2-2, with TRBD1 as a possible D gene (5 bases). V shed 3 bases and J shed 5 bases, with 10 bases lying between them. CDR1 and CDR2 (germline): SGHAT, FQNNGV. CDR3 size: 14 residues. Here the CDR3 DNA reads TGTGCCAGCAGCTTCTCAGGGATAACCGGGGAGCTGTTTTTT. It translates to CASSFSGITGELFF.